Listed below are T cell receptor beta chains from one sample, sequenced in a study of blood T cell repertoires in COVID-19. Assay used: immunoSEQ multiplex PCR; TCRdb lists only in-frame clones, some missing. Here the sample spans some 83,000 clones, about 83% being singletons. What was sequenced was peripheral blood. The receptors derive from an elderly woman with active or convalescent COVID-19. Each CDR3 is given with its conserved first and last residue. The D gene is left open where the match is weak. Only part of the rows carry a size: once, few, many, or a class if the clone is expanded.

V gene,clone size,D gene,J gene,CDR3 DNA,CDR3 protein
TRBV18,once,TRBD2,TRBJ2-5,TGTGCCAGCTCACCGGGACTAGCGGCTCAAGAGACCCAGTACTTC,CASSPGLAAQETQYF
TRBV10-1,NA,NA,TRBJ2-1,TGCGCCAGCAGTGAGAAGCTTCGACGGTACCCTAGGAAGCAGTTCTTC,CASSEKLRRYPRKQFF
TRBV7-9,NA,NA,TRBJ2-1,TGTGCCAGCAGCTCCAGGGGTCCCGACGACAATGAGCAGTTCTTC,CASSSRGPDDNEQFF
TRBV18,NA,NA,TRBJ2-5,TGTGCCAGCTCACCATCGACAGGCGGGACCCAGTACTTC,CASSPSTGGTQYF
TRBV30,NA,NA,TRBJ1-4,TGTGCCTGGAGTGTTCGGAGACGGACAGCAGACACTAATGAAAAACTGTTTTTT,CAWSVRRRTADTNEKLFF
TRBV5-8,NA,TRBD2,TRBJ2-5,TGTGCCAGCAGCTTGTACCTCCCCAGGGAGGGCCAAGAGACCCAGTACTTC,CASSLYLPREGQETQYF
TRBV19,NA,TRBD1,TRBJ1-2,TGTGCCAGTAGAGATACAGGGGGCGGTTGGGGCTACACCTTC,CASRDTGGGWGYTF
TRBV2,NA,NA,TRBJ1-6,TGTGCCAGCATTAGGGGCCAGGGGTCACCCCTCCACTTT,CASIRGQGSPLHF
TRBV4-1,NA,NA,TRBJ1-5,TGCGCCAGCAGCCAATCCCACGGAGGTGCGCCCCAGCATTTT,CASSQSHGGAPQHF
TRBV10-2,NA,NA,TRBJ2-1,TGCGCCAGCGGAGCCGGTCGATCGGTAGGCAATGAGCAGTTCTTC,CASGAGRSVGNEQFF
TRBV7-2,NA,TRBD1,TRBJ1-2,TGTGCCAGCAGCTCCGTAGGGGGCAGGATCTATGGCTACACCTTC,CASSSVGGRIYGYTF
TRBV5-1,NA,TRBD1,TRBJ1-1,TGCGCCAGCAGCGTAAGGACAGGAAAAGAGGCTGAAGCTTTCTTT,CASSVRTGKEAEAFF
TRBV2,NA,NA,TRBJ2-7,TGTGCCAGCAGCCGGACTCTTTTCGCCTACGAGCAGTACTTC,CASSRTLFAYEQYF
TRBV7-9,NA,TRBD2,TRBJ2-3,TGTGCCAGCAGCTTAGCGGCGGGAGGTTTAGATACGCAGTATTTT,CASSLAAGGLDTQYF
TRBV7-3,NA,TRBD2,TRBJ2-3,TGTCCCCATGGATGGCTAGCGGGGGGGCCAGATACGCAGTATTTT,CPHGWLAGGPDTQYF
TRBV27,NA,NA,TRBJ2-3,TGTGCCAGCAGTTTCGGGATAAGTCGGGGCACAGATACGCAGTATTTT,CASSFGISRGTDTQYF
TRBV4-3,NA,NA,TRBJ2-3,TGCGCCAGCAGCCAGATGATGGGCGGGCCCTATACGCAGTATTTT,CASSQMMGGPYTQYF
TRBV7-9,NA,NA,TRBJ2-7,TGTGCCAGCACCGGCGGCGGGGCAAGGAGATACGAGCAGTACTTC,CASTGGGARRYEQYF
TRBV2,NA,TRBD2,TRBJ2-5,TGTGCCAGCAGTGGTCAGGCTAGCGGGAGTCCCCAAGAGACCCAGTACTTC,CASSGQASGSPQETQYF
TRBV3-1/TRBV3-2,NA,TRBD1,TRBJ1-4,TGTGCCAGCAGCCAAGACAGAGGCAGGGGGCGAGAAAAACTGTTTTTT,CASSQDRGRGREKLFF
TRBV9,NA,TRBD2,TRBJ2-3,TGTGCCAGCAGCGCGACGGGGACTAGCGGGAGGGTCGATACGCAGTATTTT,CASSATGTSGRVDTQYF
TRBV6-2/TRBV6-3,NA,TRBD2,TRBJ2-5,TGTGCCAGCAGTCACGGGGCGGGGGGGCAGCAGACCCAGTACTTC,CASSHGAGGQQTQYF
TRBV9,NA,TRBD1,TRBJ1-3,TGTGCCAGCAGCGCAGCCGATGAAGACAGGGCTGGTGGAAACACCATATATTTT,CASSAADEDRAGGNTIYF
TRBV7-9,NA,TRBD1,TRBJ1-4,TGTGCCAGCAGCCAAAGGACAGGGGTTGAAAAACTGTTTTTT,CASSQRTGVEKLFF
TRBV6-5,once,NA,TRBJ2-7,TGTGCCAGCAGCTACACCAGGGGGGTCTCCTACGAGCAGTACTTC,CASSYTRGVSYEQYF
TRBV7-9,NA,NA,TRBJ2-2,TGTGCCAGCAGCTTATTGGCAATAAGGGAGCTGTTTTTT,CASSLLAIRELFF
TRBV27,once,NA,TRBJ2-5,TGTGCCAGCAGGACAGGTCTGGGGGAGACCCAGTACTTC,CASRTGLGETQYF
TRBV4-3,NA,NA,TRBJ1-2,TGCGCCAGCAGAGAAGAAATGGGGGACTTCGTTAACTATGGCTACACCTTC,CASREEMGDFVNYGYTF
TRBV9,NA,NA,TRBJ2-2,TGTGCCAGCAGCGTATCGCGGTCCGGGGAGCTGTTTTTT,CASSVSRSGELFF
TRBV6-5,NA,TRBD1,TRBJ1-2,TGTGCCAGCAGTTACTCGACAGGGTCATACTATGGCTACACCTTC,CASSYSTGSYYGYTF
TRBV14,NA,TRBD1,TRBJ1-4,TGTGCCAGCAGCCACCGCCCCGGGGGACAGGGTAGCGGCGAAAAACTGTTTTTT,CASSHRPGGQGSGEKLFF
TRBV5-4,NA,NA,TRBJ2-3,TGTGCCAGCAGCTTGGGGGGGGTCCGGAACACAGATACGCAGTATTTT,CASSLGGVRNTDTQYF
TRBV7-6,NA,TRBD1,TRBJ1-4,TGTGCCAGCAGCTTAGAGCAGACAGGGCATAGTAATGAAAAACTGTTTTTT,CASSLEQTGHSNEKLFF
TRBV27,NA,TRBD1,TRBJ1-5,TGTGCCAGCAGTTTATCGGGGACAGGGATTCGGCCCCAGCATTTT,CASSLSGTGIRPQHF
TRBV12-3/TRBV12-4,few,NA,TRBJ1-1,TGTGCCAGCAGTACAGGGCCTGGCACTGAAGCTTTCTTT,CASSTGPGTEAFF
TRBV9,NA,TRBD2,TRBJ2-5,TGTGCCAGCAGCCCCCGACTAGCGGGGGGGAGGAGAGAGACCCAGTACTTC,CASSPRLAGGRRETQYF
TRBV28,NA,NA,TRBJ1-1,TGTGCCAGCAGTTTTACTCCCCAGAGGGAGGGCACTGAAGCTTTCTTT,CASSFTPQREGTEAFF
TRBV6-5,NA,TRBD1,TRBJ2-7,TGTGCCAGCAGTTTGACCGGGACAGGGAGCTACGAGCAGTACTTC,CASSLTGTGSYEQYF
TRBV18,NA,TRBD2,TRBJ2-3,TGTGCCAGCTCATCTGAGCGGGGGGGCGGCACAGATACGCAGTATTTT,CASSSERGGGTDTQYF
TRBV18,NA,NA,TRBJ2-7,TGTGCCAGCTCACCTTACGCTGTTACGGTGTACGAGCAGTACTTC,CASSPYAVTVYEQYF
TRBV1,NA,NA,TRBJ2-5,TGCACCAGCAGCCAACCTACTAGCGGGAAGAAAGAGACCCAGTACTTC,CTSSQPTSGKKETQYF
TRBV6-5,NA,NA,TRBJ1-1,TGTGCCAGCAGTTACACGCGGGCTGCGATCTCTGAAGCTTTCTTT,CASSYTRAAISEAFF
TRBV10-3,NA,TRBD1,TRBJ2-2,TGTGCCATCAGGAGACAGGGGGCTGTCGGGGAGCTGTTTTTT,CAIRRQGAVGELFF
TRBV19,few,TRBD1,TRBJ2-1,TGTGCCAGTAGTCCGGGGGCGGGGAGGACAGGGCGGGGTGAGCAGTTCTTC,CASSPGAGRTGRGEQFF
TRBV5-6,NA,TRBD2,TRBJ2-5,TGTGCCAGCAGCCCTCCCGGTGGCGGGAGGGGCCAAGAGACCCAGTACTTC,CASSPPGGGRGQETQYF
TRBV19,NA,TRBD2,TRBJ2-7,TGTGCCAGTAATCCGGGAGGGCCTTACGAGCAGTACTTC,CASNPGGPYEQYF
TRBV6-5,NA,TRBD1,TRBJ2-3,TGTGCCAGCAGGGTGGGACAGGGCAGCACAGATACGCAGTATTTT,CASRVGQGSTDTQYF
TRBV7-7,NA,TRBD1,TRBJ2-7,TGTGCCAGCAGCCCATACAGGGGTTCCGAGCAGTACTTC,CASSPYRGSEQYF
TRBV4-3,NA,NA,TRBJ1-2,TGCGCCAGCAGCCAAGGAGGCTTGGGGGCGCGAGGCTACACCTTC,CASSQGGLGARGYTF
TRBV9,NA,NA,TRBJ1-6,TGTGCCAGCAGCGGAGCGGTGGGGGGAAATTCACCCCTCCACTTT,CASSGAVGGNSPLHF
TRBV18,NA,TRBD2,TRBJ2-2,TGTGCCAGCTCACCCCTAGGGACTAGCGGGTCGAACACCGGGGAGCTGTTTTTT,CASSPLGTSGSNTGELFF
TRBV12-3/TRBV12-4,NA,NA,TRBJ1-2,TGTGCCAGCAGTTCCGGGATTTATGGCTACACCTTC,CASSSGIYGYTF
TRBV2,NA,NA,TRBJ1-5,TGTGCCAGCAGTGAGAGAGAAGGGGGTCAGCCCCAGCATTTT,CASSEREGGQPQHF
TRBV2,NA,TRBD2,TRBJ2-1,TGTGCCAGCAGCCGGACTAGCGGGTCCTACAATGAGCAGTTCTTC,CASSRTSGSYNEQFF
TRBV5-1,NA,NA,TRBJ1-3,TGCGCCAGCAGCTTGGCCGGACTCCGTATGGGAAACACCATATATTTT,CASSLAGLRMGNTIYF
TRBV18,NA,TRBD1,TRBJ1-5,TGTGCCAGCTCACCGGGACAGGGGTTTCAGCCCCAGCATTTT,CASSPGQGFQPQHF